A selection of T cell receptor beta chains follows, all from one sample in a study of blood T cell repertoires in COVID-19. The assay was immunoSEQ multiplex PCR, and TCRdb's table has in-frame clones only and misses some. Of around 270,000 clones listed, over 80% are singletons. The sample comprised PBMCs or T cells enriched from blood (not recorded which). Every receptor here comes from a middle-aged woman who had been exposed to COVID-19. The conserved cysteine and the conserved F or W are not part of the CDR3 here. A D gene is named only where the DNA matches it firmly.

j_gene | d_gene | v_gene | CDR3aa
TRBJ1-2 | TRBD1 | TRBV6-6 | ASSQIRTGDYGYT
TRBJ2-2 | TRBD1 | TRBV27 | ASSLKGQLRTGELF
TRBJ2-4 | NA | TRBV15 | ATRTTDLNIQY
TRBJ1-6 | TRBD1 | TRBV6-5 | ASYRGGSYNSPLH
TRBJ2-1 | TRBD2 | TRBV24-1 | ATSEGPTSVSYNEQF
TRBJ1-4 | TRBD1 | TRBV5-4 | ASSLEQGVGEKLF
TRBJ2-2 | TRBD2 | TRBV24-1 | ATSDSLLAGALTGELF
TRBJ1-4 | TRBD1 | TRBV2 | ASSELTGANEKLF
TRBJ2-1 | NA | TRBV3-1/TRBV3-2 | ASSPWDMHNEQF
TRBJ1-2 | NA | TRBV21-1 | ASWWVQGWTRGYT
TRBJ1-5 | TRBD1 | TRBV10-1 | ATRPGQGDYSNQPQH
TRBJ1-6 | NA | TRBV10-3 | AISESTAGSPLH
TRBJ1-1 | NA | TRBV28 | ASSSAGAAQNTEAF
TRBJ2-6 | TRBD2 | TRBV6-1 | ASSEAGLAGAGGANVLT
TRBJ1-3 | NA | TRBV29-1 | SVGGEWTGGNTIY
TRBJ1-1 | TRBD1 | TRBV10-1 | ASSETGGGSMNTEAF
TRBJ1-1 | TRBD1 | TRBV11-3 | ASSPRDRANTEAF
TRBJ1-1 | NA | TRBV12-3/TRBV12-4 | ASQAADRGVAF
TRBJ1-1 | TRBD1 | TRBV30 | AWSGGQGIQAF
TRBJ2-7 | NA | TRBV6-2/TRBV6-3 | ASSYSRGNEQY
TRBJ1-1 | NA | TRBV28 | ASSLQGKGGAF
TRBJ2-7 | TRBD1 | TRBV6-5 | ASSHGQGANYEQY
TRBJ1-6 | NA | TRBV3-1/TRBV3-2 | ASSQVQGGSPLH
TRBJ2-2 | NA | TRBV7-2 | ASSLGRAGELF
TRBJ2-3 | NA | TRBV5-1 | ASSPDRDTQY
TRBJ2-5 | TRBD1 | TRBV3-1/TRBV3-2 | ASSQGQGDQETQY
TRBJ1-5 | NA | TRBV27 | ASSGWGGQPQH
TRBJ1-1 | TRBD1 | TRBV19 | ASSMAQGDDTEAF
TRBJ2-1 | TRBD1 | TRBV7-7 | ASSLAPGQGYNEQF
TRBJ1-1 | NA | TRBV9 | ASSVKTGLNSGVYTEAF
TRBJ1-4 | NA | TRBV10-1 | ASSESEPAANEKLF
TRBJ2-3 | TRBD1 | TRBV5-1 | ASSSGTATSTDTQY
TRBJ2-2 | NA | TRBV24-1 | ATSATTGNTGELF
TRBJ2-1 | NA | TRBV30 | AWRAGSTYNEQF
TRBJ2-7 | NA | TRBV27 | ASSPGEIYEQY
TRBJ2-3 | TRBD2 | TRBV2 | ASSRSGRDWSTDTQY
TRBJ2-2 | NA | TRBV30 | AANRGDSLTGELF
TRBJ2-1 | TRBD2 | TRBV7-9 | ASSLRTSGDKNEQF
TRBJ1-4 | NA | TRBV30 | AWSADTYTTNEKLF
TRBJ2-5 | NA | TRBV7-2 | ASSFAAGNLGY
TRBJ2-2 | NA | TRBV10-2 | ASSSSETGELF
TRBJ1-2 | NA | TRBV9 | ASSVARGYGYT
TRBJ2-3 | NA | TRBV29-1 | SAVALDTQY
TRBJ2-2 | NA | TRBV4-3 | ASSQVGSDYSRGELF
TRBJ1-3 | TRBD1 | TRBV7-2 | ASSFLSTGGNTIY
TRBJ2-1 | TRBD2 | TRBV10-3 | AISESRGRGEQF
TRBJ2-1 | TRBD1 | TRBV7-9 | ASSRGTVNNEQF
TRBJ2-1 | NA | TRBV20-1 | SADSYNEQF
TRBJ1-3 | TRBD1 | TRBV4-1 | ASSPGQGPFFPIY
TRBJ1-5 | NA | TRBV7-2 | ASSLGAASNQPQH
TRBJ2-7 | NA | TRBV3-1/TRBV3-2 | ASSLLTGQVNEQY
TRBJ1-1 | NA | TRBV7-8 | ASSLYEGTFPEAF
TRBJ2-1 | TRBD1 | TRBV7-2 | ASSVRPVRQGNEQF
TRBJ2-1 | TRBD2 | TRBV7-8 | ASSLGLAGGQSSYNEQF